What follows are 8 T cell receptor beta chains derived from one specimen sequenced in a study of vaccination effects on CD4 cells after COVID-19 (dated by TCRdb to between 2021 and 2024). In the ViraFEST assay, PBMC were stimulated with viral peptide pools, and TCR sequencing was then used to find antigen-specific CD4+ T cell clonotypes based on their expansion. After approximately eleven days of culture, CD4+ T cells were isolated with the EasySep CD4+ T cell isolation kit. Convalescent patients had PCR-confirmed SARS-CoV-2 infection between March and December 2020, before Alpha, Beta and Delta variants emerged in the United States. Libraries were made using the immunoSEQ multiplex PCR assay. The source is immuneACCESS, and TCRdb retained only in-frame sequences with V and J called. Part of the clones is not carried over; for the studies checked, unresolved V genes explain less than half of this, and the remainder is unexplained. In all, the sample holds 42,000 or so clones, and roughly 65% of those were seen once. The top ten clonotypes cover under 40% of the sample.

The antigens these receptors bind are not known. The sample consisted of CD4+ T cells from PBMCs cultured with a peptide pool, taken before COVID-19 vaccination. The receptor set was obtained from a human donor who had a prior SARS-CoV-2 infection.

This chain joins TRBV5-5 and TRBJ1-5; perhaps TRBD1 as D (6 bases). CDR1 SGHKS and CDR2 YYEKEE come from the germline V gene (reference sequence). Trimming stripped 4 bases from V and 5 bases from J, with 10 bases between. The CDR3 extends over 13 amino acids. This CDR3 reads CASSPHRDQPQHF. The CDR3, as DNA: TGTGCCAGCAGCCCTCACAGGGATCAGCCCCAGCATTTT.

V is TRBV6-6 and J is TRBJ2-1; D call uncertain. In germline, CDR1 is MNHNY, CDR2 SVGAGI (reference sequence). The CDR3 is 13 amino acids. V dropped 5 bases and J dropped 4 bases, with 9 bases sitting between them. The CDR3 DNA sequence: TGTGCCAGCAGTGCCCGTGTGTACAATGAGCAGTTCTTC. This gives the protein CASSARVYNEQFF.

V gene TRBV3-1 (or the pseudogene TRBV3-2) combines with J gene TRBJ1-2; no clear D. Germline V gene sequence: CDR1 LGHDT, CDR2 YNNKEL (reference sequence). V lost 1 base and J lost 3, with 12 bases in between. This CDR3 contains 15 residues. The CDR3 loop reads CASSQVLDAYYGYTF. CDR3 DNA: TGTGCCAGCAGCCAAGTTTTGGACGCCTACTATGGCTACACCTTC.

This chain connects TRBV12-3 or TRBV12-4 to TRBJ1-6; D remains ambiguous. V dropped 6 bases and J dropped 7 bases, with 10 bases sitting between them. The CDR3 is made up of 13 amino acids. The CDR3 loop is CASRQTLNSPLHF. The CDR3 nucleotides read TGTGCCAGCAGGCAAACACTGAATTCACCCCTCCACTTT.

This clone is a singleton in its sample. This chain connects TRBV18 to TRBJ2-3; 7 nucleotides align to TRBD2. J was trimmed by 4 bases and V by 3 bases; bases with no gene match: 13. There are 17 residues in the CDR3. From germline, CDR1 is KGHSH and CDR2 LQKENI. CDR3 nucleotides: TGTGCCAGCTCACCCAGGTTGGGGTGGGAGGGCCCAGATACGCAGTATTTT. Its translation is CASSPRLGWEGPDTQYF.

V usage is TRBV30 and J usage is TRBJ2-2; no clear D. Per the germline V gene, CDR1 is GTSNPN and CDR2 is SVGIG (reference sequence). V gave up 1 base and J gave up 2 bases, with 11 bases separating them. The CDR3 is 15 residues long. CDR3 sequence reads: CAWSGSSDNTGELFF. CDR3 DNA sequence: TGTGCCTGGAGTGGGTCTTCGGACAACACCGGGGAGCTGTTTTTT. Looking up the rest from reference TRBV30 and TRBJ2-2 gives the full variable domain: SQTIHQWPATLVQPVGSPLSLECTVEGTSNPNLYWYRQAAGRGLQLLFYSVGIGQISSEVPQNLSASRPQDRQFILSSKKLLLSDSGFYLCAWSGSSDNTGELFFGEGSRLTVL.

This clone was recorded at least ten times. The chain combines TRBV2 with TRBJ2-2; TRBD1 agrees at 7 bases. V was pared by 7 bases and J by 7 bases, with 6 bases of the junction left unmatched. This CDR3 is built from 13 residues. Germline V lookup: CDR1 SNHLY, CDR2 FYNNEI. The CDR3 protein is CASTSTGVGELFF. The DNA for the CDR3 is TGTGCCAGCACCTCCACAGGGGTCGGGGAGCTGTTTTTT.

This clone was detected a few times. This chain uses TRBV4-2 with TRBJ1-6; unclear D gene. Germline V CDR1 and CDR2: LGHNA, YNFKEQ. V gave up 0 bases and J gave up 8 bases, with 2 bases separating them. The CDR3 runs 12 residues. The CDR3 region is CASSQDDSPLHF. The CDR3 coding sequence is TGTGCCAGCAGCCAAGATGATTCACCCCTCCACTTT.